This is a list of T cell receptor beta chains from one sample in a study of TIL therapy for anti-PD-1-resistant metastatic lung cancer. Data came from immunoSEQ multiplex PCR; TCRdb stores just in-frame clones and leaves some out. The data contain around 7,000 clones, about 65% of them singletons. Sequencing was performed on tumor tissue, taken at baseline. The receptors come from a person aged 30 to 80 with non-small cell lung cancer. CDR3s include the opening cysteine and the closing phenylalanine or tryptophan. Fields, in order: V gene, clone size, J gene, D gene, CDR3 protein, CDR3 DNA. A D gene is named only where the DNA matches it firmly. Expanded clones get a size class; other rows say once, few or many, or leave the size out.

>TRBV6-5|few|TRBJ1-1|TRBD1
CASRGRGEAFF
TGTGCCAGTAGGGGGCGGGGTGAAGCTTTCTTT
>TRBV5-1|.|TRBJ2-4|.
CASSLTGAQNIQYF
TGCGCCAGCAGCTTGACGGGGGCCCAAAACATTCAGTACTTC
>TRBV6-5|.|TRBJ1-4|.
CASSSRGGNEKLFF
TGTGCCAGCAGTTCTCGGGGGGGTAATGAAAAACTGTTTTTT
>TRBV2|few|TRBJ1-1|TRBD1
CASSASQGVLTEAFF
TGTGCCAGCAGTGCTTCACAGGGGGTTCTAACTGAAGCTTTCTTT
>TRBV27|medium-sized|TRBJ2-5|.
CASSFGGETQYF
TGTGCCAGCAGTTTTGGGGGAGAGACCCAGTACTTC
>TRBV5-1|.|TRBJ1-2|TRBD1
CASSPGTGRGGGYTF
TGCGCCAGCAGCCCAGGGACAGGGAGGGGTGGTGGCTACACCTTC
>TRBV29-1|.|TRBJ1-1|TRBD1
CSVRGQGGNTEAFF
TGCAGCGTCCGAGGACAGGGTGGGAACACTGAAGCTTTCTTT
>TRBV28|.|TRBJ2-7|TRBD2
CASSSGASGRSYEQYF
TGTGCCAGCAGTTCCGGGGCTAGCGGGAGATCCTACGAGCAGTACTTC
>TRBV7-8|.|TRBJ1-2|.
CASSLGANGYTF
TGTGCCAGCAGCCTGGGGGCAAATGGCTACACCTTC
>TRBV27|.|TRBJ2-7|.
CASSLSSPPSYEQYF
TGTGCCAGCAGTTTATCGTCGCCCCCCTCCTACGAGCAGTACTTC
>TRBV7-2|.|TRBJ1-1|.
CASSPRGGTEAFF
TGTGCCAGCAGCCCCCGGGGGGGGACTGAAGCTTTCTTT
>TRBV12-3/TRBV12-4|.|TRBJ1-6|TRBD1
CASRVNRGPLHF
TGTGCCAGCAGAGTGAACAGGGGACCCCTCCACTTT
>TRBV7-3|once|TRBJ2-1|TRBD2
CASSLSGTNNEQFF
TGTGCCAGCAGCTTAAGCGGGACTAACAATGAGCAGTTCTTC
>TRBV2|.|TRBJ1-4|.
CASSGVWFGEKLFF
TGTGCCAGCAGTGGAGTTTGGTTTGGGGAAAAACTGTTTTTT
>TRBV6-1|.|TRBJ1-6|.
CASSEYSRWNSPLHF
TGTGCCAGCAGTGAATACTCCAGATGGAATTCACCCCTCCACTTT
>TRBV2|medium-sized|TRBJ2-3|.
CASSERLTSTDTQYF
TGTGCCAGCAGTGAACGACTTACTAGCACAGATACGCAGTATTTT
>TRBV25-1|.|TRBJ1-4|TRBD1
CASQTGSREKLFF
TGTGCCAGCCAGACAGGGTCTCGAGAAAAACTGTTTTTT
>TRBV9|.|TRBJ1-2|.
CASSSRASGYYGYTF
TGTGCCAGCAGCTCCCGGGCATCCGGCTACTATGGCTACACCTTC
>TRBV10-3|.|TRBJ1-1|.
CAISEEGRMNTEAFF
TGTGCCATCAGTGAGGAGGGACGGATGAACACTGAAGCTTTCTTT
>TRBV7-3|few|TRBJ2-3|.
CASSLVTTDTQYF
TGTGCCAGCAGCTTAGTCACCACAGATACGCAGTATTTT
>TRBV6-5|.|TRBJ2-4|TRBD1
CASSRDRDAKNIQYF
TGTGCCAGCAGTCGGGACAGGGACGCCAAAAACATTCAGTACTTC
>TRBV6-2/TRBV6-3|few|TRBJ2-7|TRBD2
CASSYSRTSGIEQYF
TGTGCCAGCAGTTACTCTAGGACTAGCGGAATCGAGCAGTACTTC
>TRBV19|.|TRBJ1-2|.
CASSITSGTLGYTF
TGTGCCAGTAGTATTACTTCCGGGACATTGGGCTACACCTTC